These 8 T cell receptor beta chains were all obtained from the same sample, sequenced in a study of blood T cell repertoires in COVID-19 (dated by TCRdb to between 2020 and 2021). The library was generated by the immunoSEQ multiplex PCR assay. This immuneACCESS table, as held by TCRdb, lists in-frame sequences with V and J called but not all clones. Of the missing ones, under half trace to an unresolved V gene in checked studies; the others have no known cause. The sample table holds 380,000 or so clones, of which 70% to 90% were seen once. The leading ten clones occupy approximately 0.96% of the sample. Specimen: PBMCs or T cells enriched from blood (not recorded which). The receptors originated from a woman aged 25 to 39 with acute COVID-19.

The V call is TRBV3-1 (or the pseudogene TRBV3-2), the J call TRBJ2-1; TRBD2 agrees at 8 bases. V shed 2 bases, J shed 8 bases, and the junction held 8 bases outside the gene matches. This CDR3 comprises 15 residues. Per germline, CDR1 LGHDT and CDR2 YNNKEL (reference sequence). DNA for the CDR3: TGTGCCAGCAGCCAAAGGGGAGCGGGGGTGGATGAGCAGTTCTTC. Amino acids: CASSQRGAGVDEQFF.

This chain uses TRBV5-6 with TRBJ1-6; tentatively, D is TRBD1 (6 bases). The CDR3 has 14 amino acids. Germline CDR1 is SGHDT and CDR2 is YYEEEE. Trimming removed 0 bases at V and 10 bases at J, with 11 bases between. The chain's CDR3 is CASSLGGGGSPLHF. The CDR3 nucleotides read TGTGCCAGCAGCTTGGGGGGGGGCGGCTCACCCCTCCACTTT.

V and J are TRBV24-1 and TRBJ2-7; a weak D match, TRBD1 (5 bases). Trimming removed 11 bases from V and 5 bases from J, with 21 bases in between. Germline CDR1 and CDR2: KGHDR and SFDVKD. The CDR3 length is 14 residues. This CDR3 reads CAKRTGAVEDEQYF. The CDR3 DNA follows: TGTGCCAAGAGAACAGGCGCCGTCGAGGACGAGCAGTACTTC.

The CDR3 spells CASSDSGGRQGTEKLFF. Written as DNA, the CDR3 is TGTGCCAGCAGTGACTCGGGCGGAAGACAGGGTACGGAAAAACTGTTTTTT. The rearrangement uses TRBV6-4 and TRBJ1-4; 7 bases are shared with TRBD1. The V and J ends lost 0 bases and 8 bases, in that order; junction bases with no gene match: 12. The CDR3 runs to 17 residues. Germline V gene data show CDR1 as MRHNA and CDR2 as SNTAGT.

The V gene is TRBV7-2, the J gene TRBJ2-4, with TRBD2 matching 9 bases. Germline values: CDR1 SGHTA, CDR2 FQGNSA. Trimming removed 1 base from V and 0 bases from J; junction bases left unmatched: 4. This CDR3 region has 17 residues. CDR3 amino acids: CASSLVGGGGAKNIQYF. CDR3 sequence (DNA): TGTGCCAGCAGCTTAGTTGGCGGGGGGGGAGCCAAAAACATTCAGTACTTC. Looking up the rest from reference TRBV7-2 and TRBJ2-4 gives the full variable domain: GAGVSQSPSNKVTEKGKDVELRCDPISGHTALYWYRQSLGQGLEFLIYFQGNSAPDKSGLPSDRFSAERTGGSVSTLTIQRTQQEDSAVYLCASSLVGGGGAKNIQYFGAGTRLSVL.

The rearrangement uses TRBV29-1 and TRBJ2-3, with D tentatively TRBD1 (5 bases). This CDR3 has 15 residues. Germline V lookup: CDR1 SQVTM, CDR2 ANQGSEA. Trimming shortened V by 3 bases and J by 1 base, and 14 bases separated the two germline ends. The DNA for the CDR3 is TGCAGCGTTGAGGACACTCTTCTCGGCACAGATACGCAGTATTTT. Amino acid sequence: CSVEDTLLGTDTQYF.

J is TRBJ1-4 and V is TRBV20-1; TRBD1 matches 8 bases. V lost 6 bases and J lost 13; bases outside the gene matches: 7. The CDR3 is made up of 11 amino acids. Germline V gene lookup returns CDR1 DFQATT and CDR2 SNEGSKA (reference sequence). This chain's CDR3 is CSARTGIGLFF. The CDR3 DNA follows: TGCAGTGCAAGGACAGGGATCGGACTGTTTTTT.

The V and J genes are TRBV5-1 and TRBJ2-3, with 8 positions matching TRBD1. The CDR3 runs to 15 residues. Germline trimming cut 2 bases from V and 4 bases from J; bases unmatched to any gene: 6. Germline assignment: CDR1 SGHRS and CDR2 YFSETQ. CDR3 loop: CASSFTGQGPDTQYF. CDR3 coding DNA: TGCGCCAGCAGCTTCACCGGACAGGGCCCAGATACGCAGTATTTT.